The clone carrying this T cell receptor (beta chain) is a singleton in its sample. Per germline, CDR1 MGHRA and CDR2 YSYEKL. There are 16 residues in the CDR3. J lost 4 bases, V lost 2 bases, and 7 bases had no gene match. The sample comes from a study of radiation and T cells in renal cell carcinoma. Stated time point: blood 4 weeks post-SBRT, at nephrectomy. Treatment reported: 15 Gy SBRT to primary tumor, nephrectomy 4 weeks later. Blood was sampled at baseline, 2 weeks and 4 weeks after SBRT. Here immunoSEQ multiplex PCR was the method, and the copy in TCRdb shows in-frame clones only, minus some. The sample has around 81,000 clones; over 80% are singletons.

This chain uses TRBV4-1 with TRBJ2-3; 9 nucleotides agree with TRBD1. This clonotype originated in a man aged 50-60 years with renal cell carcinoma. The sequencing used blood, collected from a patient whose treatment included radiotherapy and nephrectomy. CDR3 amino acids: CASSQTVQGASDTQYF. The CDR3 coding sequence is TGCGCCAGCAGCCAAACTGTACAGGGGGCTTCAGATACGCAGTATTTT.